This T cell receptor (beta chain) originates from a study of cytomegalovirus exposure and HLA in healthy donors. 13 Jbeta primers and 60 Vbeta primers were used for the PCR. Measured with immunoSEQ multiplex PCR; TCRdb has only the in-frame clones, and not every one. The repertoire has approximately 200,000 clones, roughly 85% of them found once; the top ten carry under 4.5%. The germline V gene has CDR1 DFQATT and CDR2 SNEGSKA (reference sequence). The CDR3 covers 11 residues. Trimming stripped 8 bases from V and 5 bases from J, with 12 bases between. The chain recombines TRBV20-1 with TRBJ2-5; D is possibly TRBD1 (8 bases). The specimen sequenced was PBMCs. The receptor was derived from a woman aged 25 to 39 in good health and CMV-seropositive. The CDR3 DNA follows: TGCAGTCACAGGGGGGGGGAGACCCAGTACTTC. Protein: CSHRGGETQYF.